This record concerns one T cell receptor beta chain sequence. These data belong to a study of shared clonotypes between healthy human individuals. Germline CDR1 and CDR2: LNHDA and SQIVND (reference sequence). V was clipped by 7 bases and J by 3 bases; unmatched bases: 9. This CDR3 contains 16 residues. Repertoires were generated with immunoSEQ multiplex PCR, while TCRdb's copy carries only in-frame clones and drops some. Altogether 85,000 to 100,000 clones are present, approximately 61% being singletons, with the ten largest covering about 48%. This receptor was taken from a man aged 25-45 years in good health. Sequences were obtained from memory CD8+ T cells sorted from blood. Subset specified: CD45RO+ cells pooled with CCR7-negative TemRA cells. The genes are TRBV19 and TRBJ2-3; 11 positions agree with TRBD2. Here the CDR3 reads CASTPWTSGPTDTQYF. The CDR3 bases are TGTGCCAGTACGCCTTGGACTAGCGGGCCAACAGATACGCAGTATTTT. The full variable domain, with the rest looked up from reference TRBV19 and TRBJ2-3, is DGGITQSPKYLFRKEGQNVTLSCEQNLNHDAMYWYRQDPGQGLRLIYYSQIVNDFQKGDIAEGYSVSREKKESFPLTVTSAQKNPTAFYLCASTPWTSGPTDTQYFGPGTRLTVL.